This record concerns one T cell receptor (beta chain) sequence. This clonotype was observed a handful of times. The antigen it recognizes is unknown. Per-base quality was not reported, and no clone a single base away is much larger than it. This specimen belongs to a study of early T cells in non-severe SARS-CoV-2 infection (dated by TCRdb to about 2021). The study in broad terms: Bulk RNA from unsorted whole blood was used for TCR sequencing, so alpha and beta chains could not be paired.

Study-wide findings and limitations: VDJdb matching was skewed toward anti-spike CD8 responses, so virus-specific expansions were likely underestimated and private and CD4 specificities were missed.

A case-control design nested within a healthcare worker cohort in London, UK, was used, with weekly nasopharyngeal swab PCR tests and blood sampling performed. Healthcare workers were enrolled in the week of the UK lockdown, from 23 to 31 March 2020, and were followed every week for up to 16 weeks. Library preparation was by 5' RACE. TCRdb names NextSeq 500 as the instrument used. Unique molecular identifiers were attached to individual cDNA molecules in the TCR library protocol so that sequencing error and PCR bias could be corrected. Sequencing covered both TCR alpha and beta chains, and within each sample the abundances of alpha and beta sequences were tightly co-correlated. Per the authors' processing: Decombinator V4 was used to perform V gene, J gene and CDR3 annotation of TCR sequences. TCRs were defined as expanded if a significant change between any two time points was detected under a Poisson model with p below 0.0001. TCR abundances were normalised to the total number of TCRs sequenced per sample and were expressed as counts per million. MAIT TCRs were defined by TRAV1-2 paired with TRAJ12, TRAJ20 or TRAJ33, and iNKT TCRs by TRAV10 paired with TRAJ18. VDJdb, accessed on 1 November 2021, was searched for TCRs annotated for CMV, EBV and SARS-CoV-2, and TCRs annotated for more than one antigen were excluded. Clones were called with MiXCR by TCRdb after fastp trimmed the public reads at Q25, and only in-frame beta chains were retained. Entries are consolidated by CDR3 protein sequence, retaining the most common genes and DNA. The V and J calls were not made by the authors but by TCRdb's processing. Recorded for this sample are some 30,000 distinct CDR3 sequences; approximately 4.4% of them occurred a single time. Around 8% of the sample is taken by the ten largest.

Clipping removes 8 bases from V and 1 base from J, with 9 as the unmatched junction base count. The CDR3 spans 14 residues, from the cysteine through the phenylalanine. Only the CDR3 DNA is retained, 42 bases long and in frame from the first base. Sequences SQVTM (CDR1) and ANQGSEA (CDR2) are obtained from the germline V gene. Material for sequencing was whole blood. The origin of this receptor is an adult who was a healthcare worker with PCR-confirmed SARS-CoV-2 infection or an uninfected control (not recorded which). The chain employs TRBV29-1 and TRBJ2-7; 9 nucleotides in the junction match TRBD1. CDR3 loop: CSSGRDRASYEQYF. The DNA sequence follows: TGCAGCTCCGGTCGGGACAGGGCATCCTACGAGCAGTACTTC.